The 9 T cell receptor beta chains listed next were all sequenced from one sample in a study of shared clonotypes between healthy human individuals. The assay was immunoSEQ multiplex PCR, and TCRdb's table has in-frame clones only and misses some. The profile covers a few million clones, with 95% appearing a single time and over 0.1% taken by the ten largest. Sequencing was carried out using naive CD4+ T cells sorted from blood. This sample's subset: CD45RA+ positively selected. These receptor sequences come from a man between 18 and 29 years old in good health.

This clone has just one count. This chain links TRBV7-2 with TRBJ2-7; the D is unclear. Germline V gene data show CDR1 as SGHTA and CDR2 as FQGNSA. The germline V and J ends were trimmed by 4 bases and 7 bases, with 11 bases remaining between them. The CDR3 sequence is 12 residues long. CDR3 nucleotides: TGTGCCAGCAGCTCACCTGCTAGGGAGCAGTACTTC. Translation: CASSSPAREQYF.

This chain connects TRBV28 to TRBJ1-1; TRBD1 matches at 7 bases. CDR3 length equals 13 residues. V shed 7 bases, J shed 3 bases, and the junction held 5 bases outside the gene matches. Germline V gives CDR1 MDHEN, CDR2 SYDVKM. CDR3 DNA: TGTGCCAGCACCCTCGGGACAGACACTGAAGCTTTCTTT. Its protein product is CASTLGTDTEAFF.

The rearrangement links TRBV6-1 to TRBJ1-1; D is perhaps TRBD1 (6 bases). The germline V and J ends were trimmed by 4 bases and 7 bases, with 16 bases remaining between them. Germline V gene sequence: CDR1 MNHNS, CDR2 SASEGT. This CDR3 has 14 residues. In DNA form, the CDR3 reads TGTGCCAGCAGTGCCCTTGAACAGGGAGGTGAAGCTTTCTTT. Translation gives CASSALEQGGEAFF.

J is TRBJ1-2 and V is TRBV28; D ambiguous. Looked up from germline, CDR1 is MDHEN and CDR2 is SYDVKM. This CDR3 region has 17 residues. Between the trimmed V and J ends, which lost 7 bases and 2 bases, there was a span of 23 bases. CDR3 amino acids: CASIPHPDGTRNYGYTF. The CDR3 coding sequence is TGTGCCAGCATTCCTCACCCCGACGGTACCAGGAACTATGGCTACACCTTC.

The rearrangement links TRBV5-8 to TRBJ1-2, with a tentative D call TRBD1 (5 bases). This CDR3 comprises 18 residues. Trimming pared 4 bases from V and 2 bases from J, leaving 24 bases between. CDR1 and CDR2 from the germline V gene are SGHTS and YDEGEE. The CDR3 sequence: CASSPFFGPRQGNYGYTF. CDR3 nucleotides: TGTGCCAGCAGCCCTTTTTTTGGGCCTCGGCAGGGAAACTATGGCTACACCTTC. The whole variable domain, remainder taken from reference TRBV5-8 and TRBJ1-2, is EAGVTQSPTHLIKTRGQQATLRCSPISGHTSVYWYQQALGLGLQFLLWYDEGEERNRGNFPPRFSGRQFPNYSSELNVNALELEDSALYLCASSPFFGPRQGNYGYTFGSGTRLTVV.

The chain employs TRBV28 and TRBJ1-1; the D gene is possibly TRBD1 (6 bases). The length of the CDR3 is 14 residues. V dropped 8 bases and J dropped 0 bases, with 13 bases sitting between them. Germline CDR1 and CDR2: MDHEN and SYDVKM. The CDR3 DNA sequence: TGTGCCAGCCGGGACAACCAGTTGAACACTGAAGCTTTCTTT. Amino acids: CASRDNQLNTEAFF.

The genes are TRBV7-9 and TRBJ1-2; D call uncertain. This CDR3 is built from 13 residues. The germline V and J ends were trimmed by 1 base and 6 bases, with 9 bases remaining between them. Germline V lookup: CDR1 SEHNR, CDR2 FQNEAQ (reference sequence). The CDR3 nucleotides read TGTGCCAGCAGCTTAGGATCGGAGGATGGCTACACCTTC. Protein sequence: CASSLGSEDGYTF.

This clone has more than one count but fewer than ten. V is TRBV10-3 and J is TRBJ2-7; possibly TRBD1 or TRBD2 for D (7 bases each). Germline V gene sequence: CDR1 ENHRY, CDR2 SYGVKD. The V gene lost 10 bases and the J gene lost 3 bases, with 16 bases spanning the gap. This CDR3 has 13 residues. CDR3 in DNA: TGTGCCACTATCGACAGGGAGGGCTACGAGCAGTACTTC. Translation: CATIDREGYEQYF.

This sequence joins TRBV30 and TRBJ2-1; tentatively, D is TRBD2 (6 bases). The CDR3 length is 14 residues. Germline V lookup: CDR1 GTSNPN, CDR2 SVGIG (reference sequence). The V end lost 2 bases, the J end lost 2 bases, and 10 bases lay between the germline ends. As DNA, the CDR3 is TGTGCCTGGAGTCAGACTAGAGCCTACAATGAGCAGTTCTTC. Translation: CAWSQTRAYNEQFF.